Listed below are T cell receptor beta chains from one sample, sequenced in a study of cytomegalovirus exposure and HLA in healthy donors. Libraries were prepared by immunoSEQ multiplex PCR; TCRdb keeps only in-frame clonotypes and omits some of them. Of more than 90,000 clones in the sample, 70% to 90% were seen once. The sequenced material came from PBMCs. The receptors derive from a man in his late teens or twenties in good health and CMV-seropositive. Both conserved end residues are part of each CDR3. A D gene is named only where the DNA matches it firmly. Not every row has a clone size; where given, it reads once, few, many or a size class.

TRBV19	NA	NA	TRBJ1-1	TGTGCCAGTAGTATCCCCAGGGGCATGAACACTGAAGCTTTCTTT	CASSIPRGMNTEAFF
TRBV14	TRBD1	NA	TRBJ2-1	TGTGCCAGCAGCCAAGATTGGACAGGTAGCAATGAGCAGTTCTTC	CASSQDWTGSNEQFF
TRBV11-2	NA	NA	TRBJ1-5	TGTGCCAGCAGCTTGGGAGGCGGTCAGCCCCAGCATTTT	CASSLGGGQPQHF
TRBV7-7	NA	NA	TRBJ1-1	TGTGCCAGCAGCCCCTACTCAGCAGGGTTCGGACCTGAAGCTTTCTTT	CASSPYSAGFGPEAFF
TRBV28	NA	NA	TRBJ1-5	TGTGCCAGCAGTCCCCAACTGAGCCCCCAGCATTTT	CASSPQLSPQHF
TRBV5-4	NA	NA	TRBJ1-6	TGTGCCAGCAGCTTGGGCGGCAAAAATTCACCCCTCCACTTT	CASSLGGKNSPLHF
TRBV2	NA	NA	TRBJ1-5	TGTGCCAGCAGTTTAGAATTAGGCAATCAGCCCCAGCATTTT	CASSLELGNQPQHF
TRBV4-2	NA	NA	TRBJ1-3	TGTGCCAGCAGCCAAGAGTTGCAGCGCATCTCTGGAAACACCATATATTTT	CASSQELQRISGNTIYF
TRBV19	TRBD2	NA	TRBJ2-1	TGTGCCAGTAGTACCCGAGGACTAGCAGCTGAGCAGTTCTTC	CASSTRGLAAEQFF
TRBV28	TRBD2	once	TRBJ2-7	TGTGCCAGCAGTCCCCCTGGGGGAGGGTACGAGCAGTACTTC	CASSPPGGGYEQYF
TRBV10-2	NA	NA	TRBJ2-1	TGCGCCAGCCAGCTCCCTTGGGAACAGGGCTACAATGAGCAGTTCTTC	CASQLPWEQGYNEQFF
TRBV12-5	NA	NA	TRBJ1-1	TGTGCTAGTGGTTTGGGGGAGAGCACTGAAGCTTTCTTT	CASGLGESTEAFF